This T cell receptor (beta chain) was sequenced in a study of a mutant IDH1 vaccine in newly diagnosed glioma (dated by TCRdb to about 2021). Looking at the study overall: Across visits V03 through V10, patients got a total of eight vaccinations, given in weeks 1, 3, 5, 7, 11, 15, 19 and 23. Before enrollment, patients had received standard therapy of radiotherapy alone, temozolomide alone, or radiochemotherapy with temozolomide; most received the combination. Of the approximately 30 treated patients, roughly 62% were male and around 40% were female, and the mean age was about 40 years. For exploratory analyses, longitudinal TCRB deep sequencing was carried out in 25 to 30 treated patients wherever samples were available. Peripheral blood was collected at six visits: V03 (baseline), V05, V07, V10, V12 and V13. Vaccination began 4-6 weeks after radiotherapy alone, or alongside temozolomide cycles in the chemotherapy-containing groups. The paper's findings and limits, for the study overall: The authors stated that sample limitations prevented analyses of patient blood samples from being reproduced. No apparent relationship was observed between pseudoprogression and alterations in the top peripheral T cell clonotypes detected by TCRB sequencing. Selection of PBMC samples for TCRB deep sequencing was based on availability. Across multiple MHC alleles, vaccine-induced immune responses were seen in 85% to 95% of patients.

On this clone: Its target antigen remains unknown. No base qualities exist here, and no much larger clone lies one base off it.

This specimen's time point label, interpreted: week 23, last vaccination. Every vaccine dose consisted of 300 ug of a 20-mer mutant IDH1 peptide in Montanide, administered subcutaneously together with topical imiquimod. All donors had newly diagnosed IDH1-mutant astrocytomas of WHO grade 3 or 4 that showed loss of nuclear ATRX. The samples were drawn from NOA16, a multicentre, single-arm, open-label phase I trial in Germany that tested a mutant IDH1 peptide vaccine in humans for the first time. Genomic DNA for TCRB sequencing was isolated from EDTA blood with the DNeasy Blood and Tissue Kit. The receptor library was made with the immunoSEQ multiplex PCR assay. Following the manufacturer's protocol, the hsTCRB Kit was used to amplify rearranged TCR beta chain sequences. TCRB libraries were sequenced on an Illumina MiSeq. Regarding the original processing steps: Demultiplexing, trimming and gene mapping were performed with the kit vendor's proprietary platform. This immuneACCESS table, as held by TCRdb, lists in-frame sequences with V and J called but not all clones. Of the missing ones, under half trace to an unresolved V gene in checked studies; the others have no known cause. That table is the source of V, J and clone size, and D and trimming were worked out from the DNA. The sample has tens of thousands of clones on record, roughly 85% of them singletons. The top ten clonotypes cover about 2.2% of the sample.

Per the germline V gene, SGHRS is the CDR1 and YFSETQ is the CDR2. Its CDR3 holds 14 amino acids, cysteine through phenylalanine. Only the CDR3 portion is preserved as DNA: 42 bases, with reading frame beginning at the first base. V and J lose 3 bases and 3 bases, and a span of 12 bases separates them. This TCR derives from a man aged 30 to 39 with glioma. Some clones in this sample may be carry-over from other donors' samples. Recombination connected TRBV5-1 to TRBJ1-2; the D gene lacks a confident call. Sequenced material: PBMCs, taken from a glioma patient whose treatment included an IDH1 peptide vaccine. The CDR3 protein: CASSSEGPYYGYTF. The DNA is TGCGCCAGCAGCTCCGAGGGCCCGTACTATGGCTACACCTTC. The reference TRBV5-1 and TRBJ1-2 proteins fill in what lies around the CDR3, so the full variable domain reads KAGVTQTPRYLIKTRGQQVTLSCSPISGHRSVSWYQQTPGQGLQFLFEYFSETQRNKGNFPGRFSGRQFSNSRSEMNVSTLELGDSALYLCASSSEGPYYGYTFGSGTRLTVV.